Included here is one T cell receptor beta chain sequence, with context. Its antigen is as yet unknown. Assay used: immunoSEQ multiplex PCR; TCRdb lists only in-frame clones, some missing. The sample has 250,000 to 350,000 clones, around 76% seen once. The data originate from a study of cytotoxic CD8 clonotypes in ibrutinib-treated CLL. Whole-study results and caveats: Circulating CD8+ T-cell counts were tracked by baseline clonality, which exceeded that of age-matched healthy donors. At progression, clonality fell back toward baseline after rising at ibrutinib response.

V lost 1 base and J lost 8, with 8 bases in between. The CDR3 length is 13 residues. Germline V gives CDR1 MNHNS, CDR2 SASEGT. The specimen was PBMCs, collected at disease progression, from a patient treated with ibrutinib. The clonotype was recovered from a human donor with chronic lymphocytic leukemia. This rearrangement joins TRBV6-1 to TRBJ1-4; D gene uncertain. Written as DNA, the CDR3 is TGTGCCAGCAGTGAAGGGGTGGGGGAAAAACTGTTTTTT. This translates into CASSEGVGEKLFF.